These T cell receptor beta chains were read from a single sample in a study of blood T cell repertoires in COVID-19. Produced via immunoSEQ multiplex PCR; TCRdb's table is partial and in-frame only. The repertoire includes 70,000 to 85,000 clones, roughly 90% of them detected once, and about a tenth sits in the top ten. Sequences were obtained from peripheral blood. The receptors derive from a human donor in a cohort sampled during active COVID-19. Each CDR3 is given with its conserved first and last residue. A D gene is named only where the DNA matches it firmly. Not all rows give a size; the values are once, few, many and, for expanded clones, a class.

cdr3_aa cdr3_nt d_call j_call clone_size v_call
CASYLTGGRPNTEAFF TGTGCCAGCTACTTAACAGGGGGAAGACCGAACACTGAAGCTTTCTTT TRBD1 TRBJ1-1 once TRBV19
CASSFNGMPSDSPLHF TGTGCCAGCAGTTTTAACGGGATGCCCTCCGATTCACCCCTCCACTTT NA TRBJ1-6 few TRBV27
CASRETGLGRYEQYF TGTGCCAGCAGGGAGACAGGCCTCGGCAGGTACGAGCAGTACTTC NA TRBJ2-7 NA TRBV6-5
CAINVAGVSEQFF TGTGCCATCAACGTAGCGGGAGTTAGTGAGCAGTTCTTC TRBD2 TRBJ2-1 NA TRBV10-3
CASSPGGTYNEQFF TGTGCCAGTAGTCCGGGAGGAACCTACAATGAGCAGTTCTTC TRBD2 TRBJ2-1 NA TRBV19
CASSDGNRYGYTF TGTGCCAGCAGCGACGGGAATCGCTATGGCTACACCTTC NA TRBJ1-2 NA TRBV5-6
CASSPGLAGNNEQFF TGTGCCAGCAGCCCGGGACTAGCGGGAAACAATGAGCAGTTCTTC TRBD2 TRBJ2-1 NA TRBV4-2
CASSSNTNTGELFF TGTGCCAGCAGCTCCAACACGAACACCGGGGAGCTGTTTTTT NA TRBJ2-2 NA TRBV5-5
CASSLLRDRGYEQYF TGCGCCAGCAGCCTCTTAAGGGACAGGGGCTACGAGCAGTACTTC TRBD1 TRBJ2-7 NA TRBV4-1
CASGEGLHYEQYF TGTGCCAGCGGTGAAGGACTGCACTACGAGCAGTACTTC NA TRBJ2-7 NA TRBV27
CASSYALAEIYNEQFF TGTGCCAGCAGTTACGCGCTAGCGGAGATCTACAATGAGCAGTTCTTC TRBD2 TRBJ2-1 NA TRBV6-5
CASSKGASGTRSYEQYF TGTGCCAGCAGCAAAGGGGCTAGCGGGACCCGCTCCTACGAGCAGTACTTC NA TRBJ2-7 NA TRBV21-1
CASSPYGTSGRDNEQFF TGTGCCAGCAGCCCCTATGGGACTAGCGGGAGAGACAATGAGCAGTTCTTC TRBD2 TRBJ2-1 NA TRBV4-2
CASSPGTSGVYEQYF TGTGCCAGCAGTCCCGGGACTAGCGGGGTCTACGAGCAGTACTTC TRBD2 TRBJ2-7 NA TRBV27
CASSPGAVKTDTQYF TGCGCCAGCAGCCCTGGGGCGGTGAAGACAGATACGCAGTATTTT NA TRBJ2-3 NA TRBV5-1
CASRGGTIETQYF TGTGCCAGCAGGGGCGGGACCATAGAGACCCAGTACTTC NA TRBJ2-5 few TRBV6-5
CASSQDRGQTSGTETQYF TGTGCCAGCAGCCAAGATCGGGGACAGACTAGCGGGACTGAGACCCAGTACTTC TRBD2 TRBJ2-5 NA TRBV14
CASSERRLAGGETQYF TGTGCCAGCAGTGAAAGGCGCCTAGCGGGAGGAGAGACCCAGTACTTC TRBD2 TRBJ2-5 NA TRBV6-1
CASSYPRDGEQFF TGTGCCAGCAGTTACCCACGAGATGGTGAGCAGTTCTTC NA TRBJ2-1 NA TRBV6-2/TRBV6-3
CASSLQQVHEQFF TGTGCCAGCAGCTTGCAGCAGGTTCATGAGCAGTTCTTC NA TRBJ2-1 NA TRBV5-5
CASSFARDGGYTF TGTGCCAGCAGTTTTGCCCGCGACGGGGGCTACACCTTC NA TRBJ1-2 once TRBV12-3/TRBV12-4
CASSLRGQMQVKQFF TGTGCCAGCAGCCTTAGGGGACAGATGCAAGTTAAGCAGTTCTTC TRBD1 TRBJ2-1 NA TRBV13
CASSFLAGLDGSDEQFF TGTGCCAGCAGCTTCTTAGCAGGACTAGATGGGTCGGATGAGCAGTTCTTC TRBD2 TRBJ2-1 once TRBV11-2
CAISDAASGIGNEQFF TGTGCCATCAGTGATGCGGCCAGCGGGATAGGGAATGAGCAGTTCTTC TRBD2 TRBJ2-1 NA TRBV10-3
CASSEAGTVTGNTIYF TGTGCCAGCAGCGAAGCCGGGACAGTTACTGGAAACACCATATATTTT TRBD1 TRBJ1-3 NA TRBV7-8
CASSQNRVRETQYF TGTGCCAGCAGTCAAAACAGGGTCCGAGAGACCCAGTACTTC NA TRBJ2-5 NA TRBV27
CASSPGGRPEETQYF TGCGCCAGCAGCCCGGGAGGAAGGCCAGAAGAGACCCAGTACTTC TRBD2 TRBJ2-5 NA TRBV4-3
CASSLDDRGGGAEAFF TGTGCCAGCAGCTTAGATGACAGGGGGGGCGGGGCTGAAGCTTTCTTT TRBD1 TRBJ1-1 NA TRBV7-9
CASSPYGLDVTDTQYF TGTGCCAGTAGTCCTTACGGACTAGATGTAACAGATACGCAGTATTTT TRBD2 TRBJ2-3 NA TRBV19
CASSTGGGLYNEQFF TGTGCCAGCAGCACCGGGGGGGGGCTCTACAATGAGCAGTTCTTC TRBD2 TRBJ2-1 NA TRBV9
CSVVSRETGETQYF TGCAGCGTTGTCTCGCGGGAGACTGGGGAGACCCAGTACTTC TRBD2 TRBJ2-5 NA TRBV29-1
CAWSLTANTEAFF TGTGCCTGGAGTTTAACAGCGAACACTGAAGCTTTCTTT NA TRBJ1-1 NA TRBV30
CASSVDRGSSYNEQFF TGTGCCAGCAGCGTCGACAGGGGTAGCTCCTACAATGAGCAGTTCTTC TRBD1 TRBJ2-1 NA TRBV5-4
CASSVRWATEAFF TGTGCCAGCAGTGTAAGGTGGGCAACTGAAGCTTTCTTT NA TRBJ1-1 NA TRBV2
CASSIHRADLNTGELFF TGTGCCAGTAGTATACACAGGGCCGATTTGAACACCGGGGAGCTGTTTTTT NA TRBJ2-2 NA TRBV19
CASSPRGNTEAFF TGTGCCAGCAGCCCCCGGGGGAACACTGAAGCTTTCTTT NA TRBJ1-1 NA TRBV11-2
CASSQAGFSGNTIYF TGTGCCAGCAGTCAGGCGGGGTTCTCTGGAAACACCATATATTTT NA TRBJ1-3 NA TRBV11-2
CASSYSTGPSEQYF TGTGCCAGCAGTTATTCGACAGGGCCGAGCGAGCAGTACTTC TRBD1 TRBJ2-7 once TRBV28
CASSHTSGSSYEQYF TGTGCCAGCAGCCATACTAGCGGTAGCTCCTACGAGCAGTACTTC TRBD2 TRBJ2-7 once TRBV6-5
CASSSSDRGYEQYF TGTGCCAGCAGCTCCTCGGACAGGGGCTACGAGCAGTACTTC TRBD1 TRBJ2-7 NA TRBV9
CAWSVRDGYTF TGTGCCTGGAGTGTACGAGATGGCTACACCTTC NA TRBJ1-2 once TRBV30
CASSYQTGAFNYGYTF TGTGCCAGCAGTTACCAGACCGGAGCTTTCAACTATGGCTACACCTTC NA TRBJ1-2 NA TRBV6-5